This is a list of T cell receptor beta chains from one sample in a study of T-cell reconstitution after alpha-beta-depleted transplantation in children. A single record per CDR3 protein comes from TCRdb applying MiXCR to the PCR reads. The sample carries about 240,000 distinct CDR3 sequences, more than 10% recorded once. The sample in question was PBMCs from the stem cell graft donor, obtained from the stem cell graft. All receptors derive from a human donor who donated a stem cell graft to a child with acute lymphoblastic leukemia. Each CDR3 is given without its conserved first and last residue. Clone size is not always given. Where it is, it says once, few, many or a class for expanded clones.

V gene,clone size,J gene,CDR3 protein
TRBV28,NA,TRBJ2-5,ASSLDPGEETQY
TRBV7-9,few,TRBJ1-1,ASSLEGGWTTEAF
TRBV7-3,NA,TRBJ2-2,ASSLTSSLTRTGELF
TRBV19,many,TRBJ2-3,ASSTGTSGGRRTQY
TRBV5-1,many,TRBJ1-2,ASSLTAANYGYT
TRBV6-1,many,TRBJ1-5,ASSLLAGNQPQH
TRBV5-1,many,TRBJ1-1,ASTPGQGIEEAF
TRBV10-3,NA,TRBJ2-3,ATLAASTDTQY
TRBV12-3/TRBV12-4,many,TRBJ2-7,ASSPRGGPSYEQY
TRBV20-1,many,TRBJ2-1,SASKASSGYNNEQF
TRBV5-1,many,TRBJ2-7,ASSLELAGGHEQY
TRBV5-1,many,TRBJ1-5,ASSSGGDRTQPQH
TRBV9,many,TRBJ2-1,ASSVRLAGGSYNEQF
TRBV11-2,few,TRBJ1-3,ASSFGGTIY
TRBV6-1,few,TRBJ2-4,ASSGGFGNIQY
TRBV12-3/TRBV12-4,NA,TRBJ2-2,ASRAGVRTGELF
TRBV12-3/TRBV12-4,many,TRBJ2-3,ASSTTGFTDTQY
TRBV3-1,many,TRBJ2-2,ASSRGQGYAGELF
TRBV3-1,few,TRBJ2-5,ASSQEGTGTSGRWRETQY
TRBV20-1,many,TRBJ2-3,SARIRQGRTDTQY
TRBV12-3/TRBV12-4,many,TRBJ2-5,ASTYRVAETQY
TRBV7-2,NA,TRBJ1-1,ASSLGGLRDSEAF
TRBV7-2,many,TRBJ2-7,ASSLSSGPYEQY
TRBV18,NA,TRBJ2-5,ASSPGQKEETQY
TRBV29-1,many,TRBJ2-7,SVGTSGSDYEQY
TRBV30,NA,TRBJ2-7,AWSVRQDEQY
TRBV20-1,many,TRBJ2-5,SAIHKETQY
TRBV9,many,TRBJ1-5,ASSVGSNQPQH
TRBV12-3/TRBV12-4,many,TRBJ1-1,ASTAGDGTEAF
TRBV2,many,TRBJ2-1,ASKRDGGYNEQF
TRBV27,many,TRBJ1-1,ASSVTWPNTEAF
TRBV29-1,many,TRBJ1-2,SVALKGNYGYT
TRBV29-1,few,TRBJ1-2,SVEDRVGYT
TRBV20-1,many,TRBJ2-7,SASVSGGGGEQY
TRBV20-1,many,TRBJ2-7,SARVQVIRDNRDYEQY